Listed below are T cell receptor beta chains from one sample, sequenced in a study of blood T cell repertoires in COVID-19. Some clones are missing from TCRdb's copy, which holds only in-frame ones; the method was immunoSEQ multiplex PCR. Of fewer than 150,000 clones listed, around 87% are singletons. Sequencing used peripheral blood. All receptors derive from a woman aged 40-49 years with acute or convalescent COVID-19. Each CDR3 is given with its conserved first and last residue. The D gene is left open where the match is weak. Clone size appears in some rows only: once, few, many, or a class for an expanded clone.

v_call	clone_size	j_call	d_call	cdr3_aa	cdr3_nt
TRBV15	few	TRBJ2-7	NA	CATSRDPGYEQYF	TGTGCCACCAGCAGAGATCCAGGTTACGAGCAGTACTTC
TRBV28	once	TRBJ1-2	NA	CASSFAGIEGYTF	TGTGCCAGCAGTTTTGCGGGGATTGAGGGCTACACCTTC
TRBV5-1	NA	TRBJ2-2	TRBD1	CATGTGNVGELFF	TGCGCCACCGGGACAGGGAACGTGGGGGAGCTGTTTTTT
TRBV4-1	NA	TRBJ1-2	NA	CASSQVGAARGYTF	TGCGCCAGCAGCCAAGTAGGGGCGGCCCGAGGCTACACCTTC
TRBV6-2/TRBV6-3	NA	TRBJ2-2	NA	CASSPLRVGGTGELFF	TGTGCCAGCAGTCCCCTCAGGGTCGGGGGCACCGGGGAGCTGTTTTTT
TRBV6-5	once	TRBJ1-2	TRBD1	CASRLRQGNYGYTF	TGTGCCAGCCGATTAAGACAGGGAAACTATGGCTACACCTTC
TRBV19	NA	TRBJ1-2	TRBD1	CASSIEGTGANYGYTF	TGTGCCAGTAGTATAGAGGGGACAGGGGCGAACTATGGCTACACCTTC
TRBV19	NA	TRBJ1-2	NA	CASSKAVRGIDGYTF	TGTGCCAGTAGTAAAGCGGTTCGGGGTATTGATGGCTACACCTTC
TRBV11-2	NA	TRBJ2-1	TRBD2	CASSLTSGGAYIYNEQFF	TGTGCCAGCAGCTTAACTAGCGGGGGGGCCTATATATACAATGAGCAGTTCTTC
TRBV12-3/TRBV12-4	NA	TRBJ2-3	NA	CATDGSATDTQYF	TGTGCGACTGACGGGAGCGCCACAGATACGCAGTATTTT
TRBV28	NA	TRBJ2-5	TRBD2	CASSLRGGNQETQYF	TGTGCCAGCAGTTTACGGGGGGGCAACCAAGAGACCCAGTACTTC
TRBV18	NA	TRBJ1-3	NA	CASSPQEAGTGNTIYF	TGTGCCAGCTCACCACAGGAGGCTGGGACTGGAAACACCATATATTTT
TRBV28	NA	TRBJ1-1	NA	CASKSGVTTEAFF	TGTGCCAGCAAGTCGGGGGTGACCACTGAAGCTTTCTTT
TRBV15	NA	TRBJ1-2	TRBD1	CATSREGGQGYGYTF	TGTGCCACCAGCAGAGAGGGGGGACAGGGATATGGCTACACCTTC
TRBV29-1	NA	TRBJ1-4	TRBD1	CSVVQGVGEKLFF	TGCAGCGTTGTGCAGGGGGTTGGGGAAAAACTGTTTTTT
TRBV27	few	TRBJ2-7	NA	CASSGRGKTYEQYF	TGTGCCAGCAGTGGCCGGGGAAAGACCTACGAGCAGTACTTC
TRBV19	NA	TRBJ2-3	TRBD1	CASSMDRGTDTQYF	TGTGCCAGTAGTATGGACAGGGGGACAGATACGCAGTATTTT
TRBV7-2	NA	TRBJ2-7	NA	CASSLLGLGGSEQYF	TGTGCCAGCAGCTTACTGGGACTGGGGGGATCCGAGCAGTACTTC
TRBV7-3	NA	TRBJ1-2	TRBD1	CASSLTRDRDGYTF	TGTGCCAGCAGCTTAACGAGGGACAGGGATGGCTACACCTTC
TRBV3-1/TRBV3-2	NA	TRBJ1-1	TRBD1	CASHRGRQSNTEAFF	TGTGCCAGCCACAGGGGTCGGCAGTCGAACACTGAAGCTTTCTTT
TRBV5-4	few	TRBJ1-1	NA	CASGPQTEAFF	TGTGCCAGCGGGCCTCAAACTGAAGCTTTCTTT
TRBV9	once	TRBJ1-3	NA	CASSVGGGNTIYF	TGTGCCAGCAGCGTAGGAGGTGGAAACACCATATATTTT
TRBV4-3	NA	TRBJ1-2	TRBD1	CASSQFLGTGYTNYGYTF	TGCGCCAGCAGCCAATTCCTCGGGACAGGCTATACTAACTATGGCTACACCTTC
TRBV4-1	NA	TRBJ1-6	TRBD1	CASSLLGAGGLKNYSPLHF	TGCGCCAGCAGCCTTCTAGGGGCAGGGGGCTTAAAGAATTACTCACCCCTCCACTTT
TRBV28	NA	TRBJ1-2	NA	CASSFRGYGYTF	TGTGCCAGCAGTTTCAGGGGCTATGGCTACACCTTC
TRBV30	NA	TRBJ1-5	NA	CAWSRYRVHQPQHF	TGTGCCTGGAGTCGTTACAGGGTTCATCAGCCCCAGCATTTT
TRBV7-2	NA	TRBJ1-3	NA	CASSLGGLPSSGNTIYF	TGTGCCAGCAGCTTAGGCGGACTCCCCAGCTCTGGAAACACCATATATTTT
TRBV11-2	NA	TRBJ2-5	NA	CASSLDPAGVWETQYF	TGTGCCAGCAGCTTAGATCCCGCAGGGGTTTGGGAGACCCAGTACTTC
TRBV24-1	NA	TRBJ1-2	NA	CATSVYSGRGYTF	TGTGCCACCAGTGTGTATTCGGGAAGAGGCTACACCTTC
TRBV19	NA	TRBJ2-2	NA	CASSIGGAAVTGELFF	TGTGCCAGTAGTATTGGGGGCGCGGCTGTGACCGGGGAGCTGTTTTTT
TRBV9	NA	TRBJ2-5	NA	CASSASGFGGDQETQYF	TGTGCCAGCAGCGCCTCCGGGTTTGGCGGGGACCAAGAGACCCAGTACTTC
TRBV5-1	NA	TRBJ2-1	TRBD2	CASRTLAGGPGEQFF	TGCGCCAGCAGAACTCTAGCGGGAGGGCCAGGTGAGCAGTTCTTC
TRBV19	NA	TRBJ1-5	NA	CASSIPHNQPQHF	TGTGCCAGTAGTATCCCCCACAATCAGCCCCAGCATTTT
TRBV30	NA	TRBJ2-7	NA	CAWSDSNYEQYF	TGTGCCTGGAGTGACAGTAACTACGAGCAGTACTTC
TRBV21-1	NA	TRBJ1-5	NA	CASSKFGDRSSNQPQHF	TGTGCCAGCAGCAAATTCGGGGACAGGAGTAGCAATCAGCCCCAGCATTTT
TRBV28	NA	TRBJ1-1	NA	CASSFNKGRNTEAFF	TGTGCCAGCAGTTTTAATAAGGGGCGGAACACTGAAGCTTTCTTT
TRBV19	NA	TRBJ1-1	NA	CASIAVRGTEAFF	TGTGCCAGTATCGCCGTGAGGGGGACTGAAGCTTTCTTT
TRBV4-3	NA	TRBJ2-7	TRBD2	CASSQDLLPSGSNEQYF	TGCGCCAGCAGCCAAGATTTATTGCCTAGCGGGAGTAACGAGCAGTACTTC
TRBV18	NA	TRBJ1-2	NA	CASSPTGYGYTF	TGTGCCAGCTCACCAACGGGTTATGGCTACACCTTC
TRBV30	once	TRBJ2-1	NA	CAWSRTEYNEQFF	TGTGCCTGGAGCCGGACTGAATACAATGAGCAGTTCTTC
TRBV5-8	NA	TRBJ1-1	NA	CASSLVVGAMGAFF	TGTGCCAGCAGCTTGGTGGTAGGGGCGATGGGAGCTTTCTTT
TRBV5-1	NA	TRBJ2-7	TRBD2	CARACRGRADEQYF	TGCGCCAGGGCCTGTAGAGGGAGGGCCGACGAGCAGTACTTC
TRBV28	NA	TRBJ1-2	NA	CASRPQGFNYGYTF	TGTGCCAGCCGACCCCAGGGGTTTAACTATGGCTACACCTTC
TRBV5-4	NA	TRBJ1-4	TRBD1	CASSPRGPNEKLFF	TGTGCCAGCAGCCCGAGGGGGCCAAATGAAAAACTGTTTTTT
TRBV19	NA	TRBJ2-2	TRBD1	CASSIRYPDRVGTGELFF	TGTGCCAGTAGTATACGATACCCTGACAGGGTGGGGACCGGGGAGCTGTTTTTT
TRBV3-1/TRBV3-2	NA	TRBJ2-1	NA	CASSPTFNEQFF	TGTGCCAGCAGCCCGACTTTCAATGAGCAGTTCTTC
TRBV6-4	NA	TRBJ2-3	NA	CASSDGVGGTDTQYF	TGTGCCAGCAGTGACGGCGTAGGGGGCACAGATACGCAGTATTTT
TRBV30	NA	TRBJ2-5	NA	CAWSVFSAGETQYF	TGTGCCTGGAGTGTATTTAGCGCGGGTGAGACCCAGTACTTC
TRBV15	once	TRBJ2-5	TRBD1	CATSRQGRETQYF	TGTGCCACCAGTCGACAGGGGAGAGAGACCCAGTACTTC
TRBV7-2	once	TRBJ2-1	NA	CASSPDLAVSNEQFF	TGTGCCAGCAGCCCAGATCTCGCCGTGTCCAATGAGCAGTTCTTC
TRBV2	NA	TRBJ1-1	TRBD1	CARFDPGQGADTEAFF	TGTGCCCGTTTCGATCCGGGACAGGGGGCTGACACTGAAGCTTTCTTT
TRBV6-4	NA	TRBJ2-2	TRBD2	CASSEVAGATGELFF	TGTGCCAGCAGTGAAGTAGCGGGAGCTACCGGGGAGCTGTTTTTT
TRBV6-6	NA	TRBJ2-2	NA	CASSSILASGELFF	TGTGCCAGCAGTTCCATCCTAGCGTCCGGGGAGCTGTTTTTT
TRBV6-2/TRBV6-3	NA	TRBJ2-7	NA	CASSHPPPGEQYF	TGTGCCAGCAGTCACCCCCCTCCAGGTGAGCAGTACTTC
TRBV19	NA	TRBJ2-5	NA	CASNQNYRAGTQYF	TGTGCCAGTAACCAAAACTACCGTGCGGGGACCCAGTACTTC